This T cell receptor (beta chain) appears in the sequencing data of a study of blood T cells in healthy people across ages. Comment on this clonotype: Its specificity is unknown.

Study findings and constraints: Possibly, changes in expanded clonotypes were confounded because donor CMV status was unknown. PBMCs left unsorted prevented a conclusive naive versus antigen-experienced comparison.

Each sample yielded at least 6 micrograms of PBMC total RNA. With a J-beta primer mix and a sample-barcoded 5' primer, a second PCR ran about 7 to 12 cycles. One entry per CDR3 protein results from TCRdb running MiXCR on the 5' RACE reads. In the table there are about 800,000 distinct CDR3 sequences, 58% of which are singletons. Per germline, CDR1 SGHTA and CDR2 FQGNSA. This CDR3 comprises 14 residues. The J segment lost 5 bases and the V segment lost 5 bases, leaving 7 bases of the junction unmatched. The receptor was isolated from a man younger than 45 in good health. The material sequenced was blood. The chain joins TRBV7-2 to TRBJ2-5; 8 nucleotides align to TRBD1. The CDR3 DNA reads TGTGCCAGCAGCGAACAGGGGGTCGACGAGACCCAGTACTTC. Translation: CASSEQGVDETQYF.